Sequencing of this TCR beta chain was carried out in a study of breast tumors, draining lymph nodes, adjacent tissues. Whole-study results and caveats: Compared with lymph nodes, tumors were less diverse; compared with nontumor tissue, more. Tumor T cell lymph node origin was a supported hypothesis, not proven. Findings are consistent with lymph node origin and intratumoral expansion of most tumor T cells.

V gave up 7 bases and J gave up 0 bases, with 13 bases separating them. Germline CDR1 MDHEN, CDR2 SYDVKM. The CDR3 runs 15 residues. TCRdb processed the multiplex PCR reads anew with MiXCR; each CDR3 protein has one entry. Of over 150,000 distinct CDR3 sequences listed, over 25% are singletons. Axillary draining lymph nodes of breast cancer patients supplied the node samples. To note about this clonotype: The antigen remains unidentified.

The sequencing input was axillary lymph node tissue. This clonotype was obtained from a female donor with breast cancer. Some clones in this sample may be carry-over from other donors' samples. The J gene is TRBJ1-5, the V gene TRBV28; tentatively, D is TRBD1 (6 bases). CDR3 residues: CASNNHRVSNQPQHF. For the CDR3, the DNA is TGTGCCAGCAATAACCACAGGGTTAGCAATCAGCCCCAGCATTTT.